This is a list of T cell receptor beta chains from one sample in a study of regulatory T cells in long-lasting Graves disease. TCRdb independently ran MiXCR on the multiplex PCR reads; one entry per CDR3 protein. The sample lists under 300,000 distinct CDR3 sequences, around 20% occurring once. Sample: peripheral blood mononuclear cells (PBMCs), taken at new diagnosis, from a patient treated with antithyroid drugs. The receptors derive from a female donor with Graves disease. CDR3s include the opening cysteine and the closing phenylalanine or tryptophan. A D gene is named only where the DNA matches it firmly. Clone size is not always given. Where it is, it says once, few, many or a class for expanded clones.

once | TRBJ2-1 | TRBV2 | TRBD1 | CASSKQGQGVNEQFF | TGTGCCAGCAGTAAACAGGGACAGGGGGTCAATGAGCAGTTCTTC
many | TRBJ1-5 | TRBV6-1 | TRBD1 | CASSVAGGTNQPQHF | TGTGCCAGCAGTGTAGCAGGGGGCACCAATCAGCCCCAGCATTTT
few | TRBJ1-4 | TRBV28 | . | CANETSGFEKLFF | TGTGCCAACGAAACTTCGGGATTTGAAAAACTGTTTTTT
few | TRBJ2-3 | TRBV24-1 | TRBD2 | CATSDQGLAGPGEDTQYF | TGTGCCACCAGTGACCAGGGACTAGCGGGACCTGGGGAGGATACGCAGTATTTT
many | TRBJ2-7 | TRBV20-1 | TRBD1 | CSARGRTGNSYEQYF | TGCAGTGCCCGAGGGCGGACAGGGAACTCCTACGAGCAGTACTTC
. | TRBJ2-1 | TRBV5-8 | TRBD2 | CASSQVGGADEQFF | TGCGCCAGCAGCCAAGTCGGGGGGGCCGATGAGCAGTTCTTC
many | TRBJ1-1 | TRBV19 | . | CASSITNARKTEAFF | TGTGCCAGTAGTATAACTAACGCCAGGAAAACTGAAGCTTTCTTT
. | TRBJ2-5 | TRBV6-1 | TRBD1 | CASSWTGRETQYF | TGTGCCAGCAGCTGGACAGGGAGAGAGACCCAGTACTTC
. | TRBJ2-5 | TRBV5-1 | TRBD2 | CASSWKGTSGNGGETQYF | TGCGCCAGCAGCTGGAAGGGGACTAGCGGGAACGGGGGAGAGACCCAGTACTTC
many | TRBJ1-5 | TRBV12-3/TRBV12-4 | . | CASSSGAVNQPQHF | TGTGCCAGCAGCTCAGGGGCGGTTAATCAGCCCCAGCATTTT
. | TRBJ1-2 | TRBV7-9 | . | CASSLARDTSLNGYTF | TGTGCCAGCAGCTTAGCCCGGGACACCTCGTTAAATGGCTACACCTTC
. | TRBJ2-3 | TRBV27 | . | CASSLKASTDTQYF | TGTGCCAGCAGTTTAAAGGCTAGCACAGATACGCAGTATTTT